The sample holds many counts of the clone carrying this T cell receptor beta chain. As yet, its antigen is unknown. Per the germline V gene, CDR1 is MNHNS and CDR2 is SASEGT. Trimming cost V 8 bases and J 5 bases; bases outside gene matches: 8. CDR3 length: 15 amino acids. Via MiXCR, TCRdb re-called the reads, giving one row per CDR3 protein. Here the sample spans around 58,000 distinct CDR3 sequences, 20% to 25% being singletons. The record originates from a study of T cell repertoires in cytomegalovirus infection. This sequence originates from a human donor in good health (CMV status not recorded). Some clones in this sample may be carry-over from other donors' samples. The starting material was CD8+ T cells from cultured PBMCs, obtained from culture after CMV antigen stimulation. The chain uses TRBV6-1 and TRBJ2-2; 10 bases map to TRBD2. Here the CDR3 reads CASPLTSGETGELFF. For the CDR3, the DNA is TGTGCCAGCCCCCTTACTAGCGGGGAGACCGGGGAGCTGTTTTTT.